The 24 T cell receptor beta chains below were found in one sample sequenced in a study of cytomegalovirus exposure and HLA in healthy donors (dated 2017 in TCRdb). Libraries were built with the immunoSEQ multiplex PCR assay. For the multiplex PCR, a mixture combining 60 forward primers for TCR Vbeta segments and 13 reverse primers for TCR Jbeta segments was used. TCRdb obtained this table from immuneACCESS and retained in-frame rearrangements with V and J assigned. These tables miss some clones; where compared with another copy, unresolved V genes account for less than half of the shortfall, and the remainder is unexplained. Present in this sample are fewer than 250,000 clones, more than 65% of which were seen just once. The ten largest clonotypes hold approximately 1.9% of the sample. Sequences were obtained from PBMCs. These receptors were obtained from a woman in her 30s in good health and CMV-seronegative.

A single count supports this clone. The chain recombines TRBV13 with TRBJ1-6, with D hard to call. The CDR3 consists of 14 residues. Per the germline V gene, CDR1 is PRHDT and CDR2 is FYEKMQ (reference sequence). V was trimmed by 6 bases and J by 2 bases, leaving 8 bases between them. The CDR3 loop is CASRPAAYNSPLHF. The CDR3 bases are TGTGCCAGCAGACCTGCAGCCTATAATTCACCCCTCCACTTT.

CDR3 loop: CASSQGLRGAQDEQFF. CDR3 bases: TGTGCCAGCAGCCAAGGCTTGCGCGGGGCCCAGGATGAGCAGTTCTTC. The chain couples TRBV4-2 to TRBJ2-1, with a possible D match to TRBD2 (6 bases). V shed 1 base and J shed 8 bases, with 18 bases lying between them. CDR1 and CDR2 from the germline V gene are LGHNA and YNFKEQ. CDR3 length: 16 residues.

CDR3 coding DNA: TGCGCCAGCAGCCAAGAGAGGACAGGGGGGGTTGAAAAACTGTTTTTT. It encodes CASSQERTGGVEKLFF. The rearrangement links TRBV4-1 to TRBJ1-4; TRBD1 aligns across 10 bases. Germline CDR1 is MGHRA and CDR2 is YSYEKL. The CDR3 contains 16 residues. Unmatched junction bases numbered 5, after V lost 0 bases and J lost 7 bases.

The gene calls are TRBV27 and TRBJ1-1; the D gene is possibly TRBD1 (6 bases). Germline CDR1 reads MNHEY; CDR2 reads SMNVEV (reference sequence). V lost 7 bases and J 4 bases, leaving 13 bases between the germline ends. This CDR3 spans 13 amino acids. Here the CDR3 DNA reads TGTGCCAGCATCATATACAGGGCCACTGAAGCTTTCTTT. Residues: CASIIYRATEAFF.

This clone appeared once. CDR3 in DNA: TGTGCCAGCAGCACCTCCGTGACAGGGGGGGGTGAAAAACTGTTTTTT. This codes for CASSTSVTGGGEKLFF. The chain has TRBV11-3 and TRBJ1-4; 9 nucleotides match TRBD1. V shed 5 bases, J shed 7 bases, and the junction held 11 bases outside the gene matches. CDR1 SGHNT and CDR2 YENEEA come from the germline V gene. The CDR3 sequence is 16 residues long.

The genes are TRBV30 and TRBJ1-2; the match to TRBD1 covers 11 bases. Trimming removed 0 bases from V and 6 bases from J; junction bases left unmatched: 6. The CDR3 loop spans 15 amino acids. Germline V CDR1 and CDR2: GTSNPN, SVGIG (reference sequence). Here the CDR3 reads CAWSVLRTGGDGYTF. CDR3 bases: TGTGCCTGGAGTGTACTCAGGACAGGGGGCGATGGCTACACCTTC.

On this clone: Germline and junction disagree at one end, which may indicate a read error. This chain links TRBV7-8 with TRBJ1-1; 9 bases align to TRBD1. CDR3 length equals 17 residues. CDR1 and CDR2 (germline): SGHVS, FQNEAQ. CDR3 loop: CVSSSPRTGVRDTEAFF. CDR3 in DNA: TGTGTCAGCAGCTCCCCGCGGACAGGGGTGAGGGACACTGAAGCTTTCTTT.

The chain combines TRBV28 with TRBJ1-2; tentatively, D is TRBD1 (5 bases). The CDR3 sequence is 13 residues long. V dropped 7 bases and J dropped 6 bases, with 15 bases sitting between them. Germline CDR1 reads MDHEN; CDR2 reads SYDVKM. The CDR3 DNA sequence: TGTGCCAGCACCGAAAGGGAAGGGGATGGCTACACCTTC. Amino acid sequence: CASTEREGDGYTF.

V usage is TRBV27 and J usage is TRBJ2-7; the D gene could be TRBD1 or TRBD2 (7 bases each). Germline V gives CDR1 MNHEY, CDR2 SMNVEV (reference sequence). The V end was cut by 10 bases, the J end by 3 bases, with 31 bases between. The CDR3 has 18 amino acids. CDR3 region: CATRGFSGEGRFFYEQYF. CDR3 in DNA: TGTGCCACCAGGGGGTTTTCGGGGGAGGGCCGTTTTTTCTACGAGCAGTACTTC.

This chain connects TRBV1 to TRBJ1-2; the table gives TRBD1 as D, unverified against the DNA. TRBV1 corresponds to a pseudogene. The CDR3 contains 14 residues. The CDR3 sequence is CTSPGPGTVYGYTF. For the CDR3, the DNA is TGCACCAGTCCGGGACCTGGGACAGTCTATGGCTACACCTTC.

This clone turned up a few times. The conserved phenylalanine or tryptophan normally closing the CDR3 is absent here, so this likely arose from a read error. CDR3 sequence (DNA): TGTGCCAGCAGTGAAATCCCAGGACAGGGAAATCAGCCCCAGCATTTG. Amino acids: CASSEIPGQGNQPQHL. This chain links TRBV6-1 with TRBJ1-5; 8 nucleotides line up with TRBD1. The CDR3 is 16 residues long. Trimming cost V 2 bases and J 4 bases; bases outside gene matches: 7. Germline CDR1 is MNHNS and CDR2 is SASEGT.

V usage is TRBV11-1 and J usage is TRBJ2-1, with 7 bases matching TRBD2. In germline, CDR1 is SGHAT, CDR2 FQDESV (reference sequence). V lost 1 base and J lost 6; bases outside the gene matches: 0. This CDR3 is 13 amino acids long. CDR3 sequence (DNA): TGTGCCAGCAGCTTAGGGGGGGGCAATGAGCAGTTCTTC. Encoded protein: CASSLGGGNEQFF.

This chain's CDR3 is CASSPGSTSGRYEQYF. CDR3 DNA: TGCGCCAGCAGCCCCGGGTCCACTAGCGGCCGCTACGAGCAGTACTTC. This chain joins TRBV4-1 and TRBJ2-7; the match to TRBD2 covers 8 bases. Per germline, CDR1 MGHRA and CDR2 YSYEKL. CDR3 length: 16 amino acids. V trimming: 4 bases; J trimming: 3 bases; junction bases outside the gene matches: 11.

CDR3 sequence: CSVPPGGAAVQETQYF. DNA of the CDR3: TGCAGCGTTCCTCCCGGCGGGGCAGCAGTTCAAGAGACCCAGTACTTC. The V gene is TRBV29-1, the J gene TRBJ2-5, with D tentatively TRBD2 (6 bases). Trimming took 5 bases from V and 2 from J, leaving 21 bases between them. CDR1 is SQVTM, CDR2 ANQGSEA, per germline. The CDR3 is 16 residues long.

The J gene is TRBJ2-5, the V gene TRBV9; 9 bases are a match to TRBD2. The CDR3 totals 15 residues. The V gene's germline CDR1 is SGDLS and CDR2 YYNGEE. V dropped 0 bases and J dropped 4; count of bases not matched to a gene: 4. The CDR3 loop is CASSVGGGAVETQYF. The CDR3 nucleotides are TGTGCCAGCAGCGTAGGCGGGGGGGCCGTAGAGACCCAGTACTTC.

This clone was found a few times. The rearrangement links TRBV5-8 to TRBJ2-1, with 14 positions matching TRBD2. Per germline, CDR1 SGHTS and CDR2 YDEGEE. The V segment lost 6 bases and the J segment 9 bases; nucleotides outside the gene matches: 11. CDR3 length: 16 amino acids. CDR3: CASIKRLAGGPGEQFF. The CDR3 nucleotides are TGTGCCAGCATCAAGAGACTAGCGGGAGGGCCAGGTGAGCAGTTCTTC.

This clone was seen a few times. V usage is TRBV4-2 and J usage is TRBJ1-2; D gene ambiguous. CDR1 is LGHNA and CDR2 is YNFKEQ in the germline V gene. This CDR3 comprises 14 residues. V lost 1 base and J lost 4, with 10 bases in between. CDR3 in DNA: TGTGCCAGCAGCCAAGCTTCGGAGATCTATGGCTACACCTTC. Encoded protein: CASSQASEIYGYTF.

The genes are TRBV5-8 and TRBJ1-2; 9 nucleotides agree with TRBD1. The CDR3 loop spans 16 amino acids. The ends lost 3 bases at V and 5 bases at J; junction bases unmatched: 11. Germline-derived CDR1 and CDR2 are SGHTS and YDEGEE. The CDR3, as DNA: TGTGCCAGCAGCTGGGGACAGGGAACACTATCTTATGGCTACACCTTC. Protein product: CASSWGQGTLSYGYTF.

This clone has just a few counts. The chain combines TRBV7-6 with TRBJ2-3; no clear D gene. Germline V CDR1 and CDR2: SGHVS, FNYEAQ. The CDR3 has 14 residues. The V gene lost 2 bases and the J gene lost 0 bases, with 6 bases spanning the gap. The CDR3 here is CASSLSQSTDTQYF. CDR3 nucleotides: TGTGCCAGCAGCTTAAGCCAAAGCACAGATACGCAGTATTTT.

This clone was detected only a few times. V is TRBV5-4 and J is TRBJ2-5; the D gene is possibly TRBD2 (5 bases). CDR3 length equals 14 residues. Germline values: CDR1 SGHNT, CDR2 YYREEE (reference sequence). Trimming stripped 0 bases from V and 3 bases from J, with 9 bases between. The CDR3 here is CASSLGLTKETQYF. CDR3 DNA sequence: TGTGCCAGCAGCTTGGGACTAACAAAAGAGACCCAGTACTTC.

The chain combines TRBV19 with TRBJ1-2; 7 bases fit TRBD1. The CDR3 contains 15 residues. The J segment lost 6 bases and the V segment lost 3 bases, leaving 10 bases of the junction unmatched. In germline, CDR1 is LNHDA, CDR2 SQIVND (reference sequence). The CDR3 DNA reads TGTGCCAGTAGTATTGGGGGAGACAGGGTGAATGGCTACACCTTC. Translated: CASSIGGDRVNGYTF.

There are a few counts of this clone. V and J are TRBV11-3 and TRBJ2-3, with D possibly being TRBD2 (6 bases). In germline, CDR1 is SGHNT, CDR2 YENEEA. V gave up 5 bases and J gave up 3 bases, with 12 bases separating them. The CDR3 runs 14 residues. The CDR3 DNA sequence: TGTGCCAGCAGCCAGACTAGGAGGACAGATACGCAGTATTTT. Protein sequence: CASSQTRRTDTQYF.

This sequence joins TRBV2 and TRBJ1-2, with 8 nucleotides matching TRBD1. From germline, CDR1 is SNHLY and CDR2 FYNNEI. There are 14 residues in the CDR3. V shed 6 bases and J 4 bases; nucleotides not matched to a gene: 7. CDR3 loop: CASSQDRASYGYTF. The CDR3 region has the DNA TGTGCCAGCAGCCAGGACAGGGCGAGCTATGGCTACACCTTC.

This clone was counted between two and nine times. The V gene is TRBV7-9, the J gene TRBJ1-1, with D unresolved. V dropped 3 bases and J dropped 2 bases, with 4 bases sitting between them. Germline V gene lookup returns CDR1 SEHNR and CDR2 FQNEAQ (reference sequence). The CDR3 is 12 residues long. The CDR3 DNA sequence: TGTGCCAGCAGCTTTACAAACACTGAAGCTTTCTTT. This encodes CASSFTNTEAFF.